The sequence of this TCR beta chain was determined in a study of molecular identifiers for immune sequencing clone quantification. Overall study findings and caveats: A single cell's spiked Jurkat TCR RNA was reportedly detectable among roughly 1 million naive cells.

A CD8+CD4-CCR7+CD45RA+ gate was used to sort naive CD8 T cells. In this sample, this clonotype turned up many times. Its antigen is unidentified. MiXCR, run by TCRdb on the PCR reads, gives a single entry per CDR3 protein. The sample shows 9,500 to 15,000 distinct CDR3 sequences, roughly 18% of them seen only once. The CDR3 spans 15 residues. J lost 4 bases, V lost 7 bases, and 13 bases had no gene match. Germline CDR1 SGDLS, CDR2 YYNGEE. This clonotype originated in a human donor in good health. Some libraries in this study had Jurkat cell RNA spiked in. J is TRBJ1-2 and V is TRBV9, with 7 bases identical to TRBD1. Sequenced material: naive CD8+ T cells from blood, with Jurkat cell RNA spiked in. Subset indicated: FACS-sorted CD8+CD4-CCR7+CD45RA+ naive T cells. CDR3 nucleotides: TGTGCCAGCTCCCCCACACAAGGGGGCCCCTATGGCTACACCTTC. Protein sequence: CASSPTQGGPYGYTF.